This T cell receptor beta chain was captured by sequencing in a study of shared clonotypes between healthy human individuals. Study results and caveats: Some clonotypes were shared by all four sorted-subset donors, while others were not shared. The non-shared ones had lower generation probabilities than the shared ones. Only blood underwent sampling, and tissue repertoires likely differ. Across subsets, estimated richness was generally greater for naive than for memory populations.

An even split of each subset's genomic DNA across several immunoSEQ plates was performed. Sequenced by immunoSEQ multiplex PCR; TCRdb stores in-frame clones only, minus some. The sample records about 1.5 million clones, about 98% being singletons. V gave up 6 bases and J gave up 0 bases, with 17 bases separating them. The germline V gene has CDR1 SNHLY and CDR2 FYNNEI. This CDR3 spans 16 amino acids. Remarks on this clone: The antigen is undetermined.

What was sequenced was naive CD4+ T cells sorted from blood. The subset here: CD45RA+ positively selected. The genes are TRBV2 and TRBJ1-1, with D possibly matching TRBD1 (5 bases). This TCR came from a man under 40 in good health. CDR3 in DNA: TGTGCCAGCAGAGGGTACAGGAGCCGAATGAACACTGAAGCTTTCTTT. Its protein is CASRGYRSRMNTEAFF.